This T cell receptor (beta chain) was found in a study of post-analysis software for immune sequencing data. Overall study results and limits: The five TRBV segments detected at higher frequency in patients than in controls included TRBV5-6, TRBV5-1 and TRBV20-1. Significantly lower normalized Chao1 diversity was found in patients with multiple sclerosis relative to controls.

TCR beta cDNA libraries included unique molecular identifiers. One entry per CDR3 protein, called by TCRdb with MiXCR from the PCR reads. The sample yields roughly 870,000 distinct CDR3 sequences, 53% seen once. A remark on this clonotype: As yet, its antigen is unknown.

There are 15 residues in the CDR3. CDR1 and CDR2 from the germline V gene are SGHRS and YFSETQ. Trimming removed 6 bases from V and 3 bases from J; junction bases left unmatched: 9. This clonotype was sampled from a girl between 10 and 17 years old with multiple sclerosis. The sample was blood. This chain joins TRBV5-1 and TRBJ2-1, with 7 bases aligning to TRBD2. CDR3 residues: CASKRDYQYYNEQFF. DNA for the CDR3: TGCGCCAGCAAAAGGGACTATCAATACTACAATGAGCAGTTCTTC.